A single T cell receptor (beta chain) is shown here with its context. These data are taken from a study of OX40 agonist ivuxolimab in advanced cancers. The wider study: While on treatment, patients had intravenous ivuxolimab at 0.01 to 10 mg/kg every 2 weeks.

The CDR3 spans 13 residues. V lost 6 bases and J lost 0, with 6 bases in between. Produced via immunoSEQ multiplex PCR; TCRdb's table is partial and in-frame only. The sample holds fewer than 20,000 clones; 65% to 85% are singletons and the top ten take around 40%. This TCR came from an adult with an advanced solid tumor such as melanoma, head and neck, liver or kidney cancer. The chain is built from TRBV6-7 and TRBJ1-3; D call uncertain. TRBV6-7 qualifies as an ORF whose function is uncertain. Material: CD4+ or CD8+ T cells sorted from blood, obtained in a trial of the OX40 agonist ivuxolimab. CDR3 sequence reads: CASRKISGNTIYF. DNA of the CDR3: TGTGCCAGCAGAAAGATCTCTGGAAACACCATATATTTT.